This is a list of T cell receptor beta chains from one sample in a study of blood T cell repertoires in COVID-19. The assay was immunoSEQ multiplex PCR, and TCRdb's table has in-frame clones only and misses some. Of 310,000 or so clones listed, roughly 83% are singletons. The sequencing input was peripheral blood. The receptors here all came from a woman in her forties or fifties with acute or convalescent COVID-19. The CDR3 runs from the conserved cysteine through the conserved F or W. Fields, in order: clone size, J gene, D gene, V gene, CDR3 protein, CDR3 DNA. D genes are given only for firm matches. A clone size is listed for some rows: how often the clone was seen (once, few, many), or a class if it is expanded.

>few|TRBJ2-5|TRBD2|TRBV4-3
CASSQEISGTETQYF
TGCGCCAGCAGCCAGGAAATTAGCGGGACAGAGACCCAGTACTTC
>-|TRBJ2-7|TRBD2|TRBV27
CASSLWLAGSYEQYF
TGTGCCAGCAGTTTATGGCTAGCGGGCTCCTACGAGCAGTACTTC
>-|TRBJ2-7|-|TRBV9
CASSSTTYEQYF
TGTGCCAGCAGCTCCACTACTTACGAGCAGTACTTC
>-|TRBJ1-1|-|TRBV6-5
CASSYFAGDTEAFF
TGTGCCAGCAGTTACTTCGCCGGGGACACTGAAGCTTTCTTT
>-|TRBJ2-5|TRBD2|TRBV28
CASSSLAGGLEETQYF
TGTGCCAGCAGTTCTTTAGCGGGAGGGTTAGAAGAGACCCAGTACTTC
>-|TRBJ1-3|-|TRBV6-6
CASAGPLSGNTIYF
TGTGCCAGCGCGGGACCTCTCTCTGGAAACACCATATATTTT
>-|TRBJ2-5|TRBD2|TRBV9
CASSVGVAGYQETQYF
TGTGCCAGCAGCGTAGGGGTAGCGGGGTACCAAGAGACCCAGTACTTC
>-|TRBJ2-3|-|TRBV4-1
CASSHVTGYMGTDTQYF
TGCGCCAGCAGCCACGTCACCGGGTACATGGGCACAGATACGCAGTATTTT
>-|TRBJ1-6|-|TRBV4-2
CASSQDQKGDWPPLHF
TGTGCCAGCAGCCAAGATCAGAAGGGGGATTGGCCACCCCTCCACTTT
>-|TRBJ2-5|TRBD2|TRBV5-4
CASRTGGGEETQYF
TGTGCCAGCAGGACGGGAGGGGGTGAGGAGACCCAGTACTTC
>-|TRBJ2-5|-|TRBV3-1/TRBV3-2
CASSQARVFETQYF
TGTGCCAGCAGCCAAGCTCGGGTTTTTGAGACCCAGTACTTC
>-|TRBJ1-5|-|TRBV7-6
CASSPGVEQPQHF
TGTGCCAGCAGTCCCGGGGTGGAGCAGCCCCAGCATTTT
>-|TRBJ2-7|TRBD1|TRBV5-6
CASRPGTGLSYEQYF
TGTGCCAGCAGACCCGGGACAGGGCTAAGCTACGAGCAGTACTTC
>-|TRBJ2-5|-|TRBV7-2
CASSLDVGTFQYF
TGTGCCAGCAGCTTAGATGTAGGGACATTCCAGTACTTC
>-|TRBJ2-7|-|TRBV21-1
CASSPGSSGRAPYEQYF
TGTGCCAGCAGCCCAGGTTCTAGCGGGAGGGCCCCCTACGAGCAGTACTTC
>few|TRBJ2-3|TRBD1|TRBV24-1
CATHPGGLFTDTQYF
TGTGCCACCCACCCAGGGGGCTTGTTCACAGATACGCAGTATTTT
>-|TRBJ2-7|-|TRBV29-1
CSVASIGGYEQYF
TGCAGCGTTGCTTCCATAGGAGGGTACGAGCAGTACTTC
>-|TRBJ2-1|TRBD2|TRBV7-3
CASSLSSGRAVDEQFF
TGTGCCAGCAGCTTAAGTAGCGGGAGGGCCGTGGATGAGCAGTTCTTC
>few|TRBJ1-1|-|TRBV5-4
CASSPQGQEAFF
TGTGCCAGCAGCCCACAGGGACAAGAAGCTTTCTTT
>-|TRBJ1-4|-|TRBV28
CASRSAGASNEKLFF
TGTGCCAGCAGAAGCGCAGGGGCATCTAATGAAAAACTGTTTTTT
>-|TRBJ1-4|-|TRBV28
CASSLRRGSGNEKLFF
TGTGCCAGCAGTTTACGGAGGGGATCGGGGAATGAAAAACTGTTTTTT
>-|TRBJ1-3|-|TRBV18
CASSPRTDSSGNTIYF
TGTGCCAGCTCACCAAGGACAGACTCCTCTGGAAACACCATATATTTT
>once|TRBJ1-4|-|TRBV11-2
CASSQQGNSEKLFF
TGTGCCAGCAGCCAACAGGGTAATTCCGAAAAACTGTTTTTT
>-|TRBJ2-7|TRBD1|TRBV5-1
CASSLAGTESYEQYF
TGCGCCAGCAGCTTGGCCGGGACAGAGTCCTACGAGCAGTACTTC
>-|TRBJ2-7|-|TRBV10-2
CASSINRTIWRYEQYF
TGCGCCAGCAGTATTAACCGGACTATATGGCGCTACGAGCAGTACTTC
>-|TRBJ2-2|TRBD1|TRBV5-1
CASTPGQAFTGELFF
TGCGCCAGCACTCCGGGACAGGCTTTCACCGGGGAGCTGTTTTTT
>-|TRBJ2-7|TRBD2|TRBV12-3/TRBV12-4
CASSWGGNEQYF
TGTGCCAGCAGTTGGGGGGGGAACGAGCAGTACTTC
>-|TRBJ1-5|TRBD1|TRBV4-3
CASSQEMAGGAGNQPQHF
TGCGCCAGCAGCCAAGAGATGGCAGGGGGCGCGGGCAATCAGCCCCAGCATTTT
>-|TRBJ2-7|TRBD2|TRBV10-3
CAIRTSHYYEQYF
TGTGCCATCAGGACTAGCCATTACTACGAGCAGTACTTC
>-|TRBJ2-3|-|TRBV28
CASSSERGTDTQYF
TGTGCCAGCAGTTCCGAGCGGGGCACAGATACGCAGTATTTT
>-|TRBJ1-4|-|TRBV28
CASSPPGVSGTNEKLFF
TGTGCCAGCAGTCCACCAGGGGTAAGCGGCACTAATGAAAAACTGTTTTTT
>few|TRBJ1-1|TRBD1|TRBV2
CASTRGTGGRTEAFF
TGTGCCAGCACCAGGGGGACAGGGGGAAGGACTGAAGCTTTCTTT
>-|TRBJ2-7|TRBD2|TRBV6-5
CASKRTSVTYEQYF
TGTGCCAGCAAACGGACTAGCGTAACCTACGAGCAGTACTTC
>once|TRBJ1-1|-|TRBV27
CASSLRGPTEAFF
TGTGCCAGCAGCCTAAGGGGTCCCACTGAAGCTTTCTTT
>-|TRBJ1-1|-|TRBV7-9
CASSPLTRFTEAFF
TGTGCCAGCAGCCCCCTGACTCGTTTCACTGAAGCTTTCTTT
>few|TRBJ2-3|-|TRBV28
CASSLRVADTQYF
TGTGCCAGCAGCCTCCGGGTTGCAGATACGCAGTATTTT
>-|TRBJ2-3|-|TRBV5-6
CASSPISYAADTQYF
TGTGCCAGCAGCCCTATTTCCTATGCTGCAGATACGCAGTATTTT
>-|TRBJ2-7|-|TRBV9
CASSPPDGKSSYEQYF
TGTGCCAGCAGCCCCCCAGACGGGAAAAGCTCCTACGAGCAGTACTTC
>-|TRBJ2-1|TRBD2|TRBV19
CASSILGLANNEQFF
TGTGCCAGTAGTATTTTGGGACTAGCTAATAATGAGCAGTTCTTC
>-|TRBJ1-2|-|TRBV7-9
CATPGIFDGYTF
TGTGCCACCCCAGGGATTTTTGATGGCTACACCTTC
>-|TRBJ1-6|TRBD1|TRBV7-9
CASSKMGTEQSPLHF
TGTGCCAGCAGCAAAATGGGGACAGAGCAATCACCCCTCCACTTT
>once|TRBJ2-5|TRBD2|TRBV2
CASKKGLAGEETQYF
TGTGCCAGCAAGAAGGGACTAGCGGGAGAAGAGACCCAGTACTTC
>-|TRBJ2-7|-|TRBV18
CASSPNRYEQYF
TGTGCCAGCTCACCGAACAGATACGAGCAGTACTTC
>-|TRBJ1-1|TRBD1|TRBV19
CASSHGQGASTEAFF
TGTGCCAGTAGTCACGGACAGGGGGCGAGCACTGAAGCTTTCTTT
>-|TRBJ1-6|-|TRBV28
CASSSLSTGLHSPLHF
TGTGCCAGCAGCTCATTATCGACAGGACTCCATTCACCCCTCCACTTT
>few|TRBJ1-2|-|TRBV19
CASSISAGNYGYTF
TGTGCCAGTAGTATATCGGCAGGGAACTATGGCTACACCTTC
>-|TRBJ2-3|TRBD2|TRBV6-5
CASSYFGTSGTDTQYF
TGTGCCAGCAGTTACTTCGGGACTAGCGGTACAGATACGCAGTATTTT
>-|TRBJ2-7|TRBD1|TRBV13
CASSLGAGGYEQYF
TGTGCCAGCAGCTTAGGCGCAGGGGGCTACGAGCAGTACTTC